The 32 T cell receptor beta chains in this list originate from one sample, sequenced in a study of T cells in Graves' hyperthyroidism and ophthalmopathy. RNA transcripts gave rise to amplified TCR beta CDR3 regions. Initially, a first-round RT-PCR of the TCR CDR3 employed the HTBI primer set. TCRdb recomputed calls from the multiplex PCR reads with MiXCR, one row per CDR3 protein. This sample yields 500,000 to 750,000 distinct CDR3 sequences, of which less than 20% are seen a single time; 6.5% to 8% belongs to the top ten. Sequencing was performed on blood. The receptors here all came from a woman between 25 and 40 years old with Graves' hyperthyroidism.

V is TRBV3-1 and J is TRBJ2-3; 7 nucleotides agree with TRBD1. Germline assignment: CDR1 LGHDT and CDR2 YNNKEL (reference sequence). This CDR3 spans 16 amino acids. J was trimmed by 0 bases and V by 4 bases; bases with no gene match: 7. CDR3 sequence reads: CASSPPRDRSTDTQYF. The CDR3 region has the DNA TGTGCCAGCAGCCCCCCCCGGGACAGAAGCACAGATACGCAGTATTTT.

This rearrangement joins TRBV27 to TRBJ2-2; D uncertain. Germline-derived CDR1 and CDR2 are MNHEY and SMNVEV (reference sequence). CDR3 size: 15 residues. Trimming removed 3 bases from V and 0 bases from J, with 8 bases in between. CDR3 bases: TGTGCCAGCAGTTTTTTAGGGACGAACACCGGGGAGCTGTTTTTT. This gives the protein CASSFLGTNTGELFF.

In this sample, this clonotype turned up a few times. The rearrangement uses TRBV6-5 and TRBJ2-5, with D possibly TRBD2 on 6 matching bases. Germline CDR1 is MNHEY and CDR2 is SVGAGI. V lost 2 bases, J lost 2 bases, and 15 bases lay in between. The CDR3 sequence is 16 residues long. The CDR3, as DNA: TGTGCCAGCAGTTACCTCTCGTGGGGGGAGCAAGAGACCCAGTACTTC. Translated: CASSYLSWGEQETQYF.

This clonotype was seen ten or more times. The chain employs TRBV10-3 and TRBJ2-1; D may be TRBD1 (5 bases). The CDR3 has 17 residues. V lost 0 bases and J lost 9, with 21 bases in between. Germline lookup yields CDR1 ENHRY and CDR2 SYGVKD. The CDR3, as DNA: TGTGCCATCAGTGAGTCGACTCTATCAGGGTTGACGCCTGAGCAGTTCTTC. Translation gives CAISESTLSGLTPEQFF.

This clonotype was found many times. DNA of the CDR3: TGCGCCAGCAGCGGATTATACGAGCAGTACTTC. Translated, it gives CASSGLYEQYF. The chain has TRBV5-1 and TRBJ2-7; D is uncertain. The CDR3 contains 11 residues. Trimming cost V 4 bases and J 4 bases, with 6 bases left between them. CDR1 and CDR2 (germline): SGHRS, YFSETQ.

This clonotype showed up just a few times. V usage is TRBV10-2 and J usage is TRBJ1-2; D not resolved. The CDR3 loop spans 13 amino acids. In germline, CDR1 is WSHSY, CDR2 SAAADI. V was trimmed by 4 bases and J by 4 bases, leaving 10 bases between them. CDR3 DNA sequence: TGCGCCAGCAGTGTCGGGGAGGGCTATGGCTACACCTTC. Its protein product is CASSVGEGYGYTF.

The table lists this clonotype with many counts. V gene TRBV2 combines with J gene TRBJ2-4; the D is unclear. V was pared by 4 bases and J by 3 bases, with 10 bases between. Germline CDR1 is SNHLY and CDR2 is FYNNEI. The CDR3 consists of 14 residues. DNA of the CDR3: TGTGCCAGCAGTGTGGATTTTGGCAAAAACATTCAGTACTTC. This gives the protein CASSVDFGKNIQYF.

The chain employs TRBV7-3 and TRBJ2-3; 7 nucleotides line up with TRBD2. Germline values: CDR1 SGHTA, CDR2 FQGTGA. With V trimmed by 5 bases and J by 3 bases, 8 bases remained unmatched. This CDR3 contains 15 residues. The CDR3 loop is CASSGGGGVTDTQYF. The DNA for the CDR3 is TGTGCCAGCAGCGGTGGGGGGGGGGTGACAGATACGCAGTATTTT.

This clonotype was counted ten times or more. This chain connects TRBV6-2 or TRBV6-3 to TRBJ2-3; 7 bases agree with TRBD2. V dropped 5 bases and J dropped 4; count of bases not matched to a gene: 15. CDR3 size: 17 residues. CDR1 MNHEY and CDR2 SVGEGT come from the germline V gene. CDR3 nucleotides: TGTGCCAGCAGTCCACACGGGGGAGGGCCTGGGGCAGATACGCAGTATTTT. This codes for CASSPHGGGPGADTQYF.

The chain employs TRBV11-2 and TRBJ2-1; TRBD1 matches 9 bases. J gave up 1 base and V 1 base, and 5 bases lay outside the gene matches. CDR3 length: 17 amino acids. The V gene's germline CDR1 is SGHAT and CDR2 FQNNGV. CDR3: CASSLGTGGKSYNEQFF. DNA for the CDR3: TGTGCCAGCAGCTTAGGAACAGGGGGCAAATCCTACAATGAGCAGTTCTTC. The full variable domain, in which reference TRBV11-2 and TRBJ2-1 provide the parts outside the CDR3, is EAGVAQSPRYKIIEKRQSVAFWCNPISGHATLYWYQQILGQGPKLLIQFQNNGVVDDSQLPKDRFSAERLKGVDSTLKIQPAKLEDSAVYLCASSLGTGGKSYNEQFFGPGTRLTVL.

This clonotype was counted ten times or more. CDR3 loop: CASSSRREATEAFF. CDR3 sequence (DNA): TGTGCCAGCAGCTCCCGTCGAGAGGCAACTGAAGCTTTCTTT. This sequence joins TRBV7-2 and TRBJ1-1; no firm D call. CDR1 is SGHTA and CDR2 is FQGNSA in the germline V gene. V was clipped by 4 bases and J by 5 bases, with 14 bases between them. The CDR3 spans 14 residues.

This clonotype was observed at least ten times. This chain connects TRBV18 to TRBJ1-1; 10 nucleotides line up with TRBD1. The J segment lost 5 bases and the V segment lost 3 bases, leaving 3 bases of the junction unmatched. Germline loops: CDR1 KGHSH, CDR2 LQKENI. The CDR3 has 14 amino acids. The CDR3 spells CASSPGTGATEAFF. The CDR3 bases are TGTGCCAGCTCACCGGGGACAGGGGCTACTGAAGCTTTCTTT.

This clonotype was seen ten or more times. The chain uses TRBV7-6 and TRBJ2-1; 12 nucleotides align to TRBD2. Germline CDR1 and CDR2: SGHVS and FNYEAQ. J gave up 7 bases and V 2 bases, and 3 bases lay outside the gene matches. This CDR3 has 15 amino acids. CDR3 DNA: TGTGCCAGCAGCTTATTAACTAGCGGGGGGAATGAGCAGTTCTTC. Translation gives CASSLLTSGGNEQFF.

As to this clonotype: One base away lies a much larger clone, so this may be a sequencing read error. This chain links TRBV2 with TRBJ2-1; tentatively, D is TRBD1 (5 bases). The CDR3 consists of 12 residues. The germline V gene has CDR1 SNHLY and CDR2 FYNNEI. CDR3 in DNA: TGTGCCAGCAGTAATCAGGGATATGAGAAGTTCTTC. Translation: CASSNQGYEKFF.

There are many counts of this clonotype. This chain joins TRBV2 and TRBJ1-5; D is uncertain. In germline, CDR1 is SNHLY, CDR2 FYNNEI. V was pared by 4 bases and J by 6 bases, with 10 bases between. This CDR3 is 13 amino acids long. The CDR3 protein is CASSGFRVQPQHF. The CDR3 bases are TGTGCCAGCAGTGGCTTTAGGGTTCAGCCCCAGCATTTT.

This clonotype was observed at least ten times. V and J are TRBV5-6 and TRBJ2-3, with a possible D match to TRBD2 (5 bases). V lost 0 bases, J lost 8 bases, and 13 bases lay in between. This CDR3 is 14 amino acids long. The germline CDR1 and CDR2 sequences are SGHDT and YYEEEE. The CDR3, as DNA: TGTGCCAGCAGCTTGGATCCGACTACCTCTACGCAGTATTTT. It is translated as CASSLDPTTSTQYF.

In its sample, this clonotype was seen many times. This rearrangement joins TRBV20-1 to TRBJ2-7; TRBD2 aligns across 10 bases. The CDR3 consists of 15 residues. Germline CDR1 reads DFQATT; CDR2 reads SNEGSKA (reference sequence). The trim removed 2 bases at V and 3 bases at J, leaving 7 bases unmatched. The CDR3 DNA follows: TGCAGTGCTAGACTCGGGACTAGCGAGAACTACGAGCAGTACTTC. Encoded protein: CSARLGTSENYEQYF.

The V gene is TRBV20-1, the J gene TRBJ1-1; TRBD1 is a possible D gene (5 bases). This CDR3 is 16 amino acids long. Germline V lookup: CDR1 DFQATT, CDR2 SNEGSKA (reference sequence). V lost 3 bases and J 1 base, leaving 18 bases between the germline ends. The CDR3 region has the DNA TGCAGTGCTAGGCGAAGGTCCCCAGGGCCGAACACTGAAGCTTTCTTT. It encodes CSARRRSPGPNTEAFF.

This clonotype was recorded at least ten times. The chain employs TRBV10-3 and TRBJ2-7; D ambiguous. In germline, CDR1 is ENHRY, CDR2 SYGVKD. The V end was cut by 3 bases, the J end by 2 bases, with 11 bases between. CDR3 length: 14 residues. Here the CDR3 DNA reads TGTGCCATCAGTGATTCCCAGAAAGCCTACGAGCAGTACTTC. Residues: CAISDSQKAYEQYF.

This clonotype has at least ten counts. The chain has TRBV6-1 and TRBJ1-1; no clear D. Germline CDR1 MNHNS, CDR2 SASEGT. V was shortened by 6 bases and J by 0 bases, with 14 bases between the two germline ends. This CDR3 is built from 15 residues. For the CDR3, the DNA is TGTGCCAGCAGCTCGCCCACGATCTTGAACACTGAAGCTTTCTTT. This encodes CASSSPTILNTEAFF.

The gene calls are TRBV18 and TRBJ1-1; 7 bases map to TRBD1. J gave up 3 bases and V 1 base, and 11 bases lay outside the gene matches. The V gene's germline CDR1 is KGHSH and CDR2 LQKENI. This CDR3 is built from 17 residues. CDR3 in amino acids: CASSPQGRGLSDTEAFF. In DNA, the CDR3 is TGTGCCAGCTCACCACAAGGCAGGGGGTTATCGGACACTGAAGCTTTCTTT. The full variable domain, completed using reference TRBV18 and TRBJ1-1, is NAGVMQNPRHLVRRRGQEARLRCSPMKGHSHVYWYRQLPEEGLKFMVYLQKENIIDESGMPKERFSAEFPKEGPSILRIQQVVRGDSAAYFCASSPQGRGLSDTEAFFGQGTRLTVV.

This clonotype was detected ten times or more. The chain carries TRBV24-1 and TRBJ2-2; D is ambiguous. Trimming cost V 4 bases and J 0 bases, with 5 bases left between them. Per the germline V gene, CDR1 is KGHDR and CDR2 is SFDVKD. There are 14 residues in the CDR3. The CDR3 nucleotides read TGTGCCACCAGTGAGTACTCGAACACCGGGGAGCTGTTTTTT. Its protein is CATSEYSNTGELFF.

This clonotype showed up just a few times. The chain joins TRBV4-1 to TRBJ2-7; D might be TRBD1 (5 bases). This CDR3 contains 17 residues. V was cut by 1 base and J by 3 bases, with 19 bases left in between. Germline-derived CDR1 and CDR2 are MGHRA and YSYEKL. The CDR3 sequence is CASSQAYRNSELYEQYF. In nucleotides, the CDR3 is TGCGCCAGCAGCCAAGCTTACAGGAACTCGGAACTCTACGAGCAGTACTTC.

This clonotype was counted ten times or more. This chain links TRBV3-1 with TRBJ2-1; tentatively, D is TRBD2 (5 bases). Germline values: CDR1 LGHDT, CDR2 YNNKEL (reference sequence). The CDR3 spans 14 residues. V dropped 1 base and J dropped 9 bases, with 13 bases sitting between them. For the CDR3, the DNA is TGTGCCAGCAGCCAAGGACCCCACGAGGGTGAGCAGTTCTTC. Protein sequence: CASSQGPHEGEQFF.

The table lists this clonotype with many counts. CDR3 amino acids: CASKVGGGEQFF. The CDR3 region has the DNA TGTGCCAGCAAAGTGGGGGGTGGTGAGCAGTTCTTC. The V call is TRBV6-2 or TRBV6-3, the J call TRBJ2-1; perhaps TRBD2 as D (6 bases). CDR1 and CDR2 (germline): MNHEY, SVGEGT. The CDR3 is made up of 12 amino acids. Trimming shortened V by 7 bases and J by 9 bases, and 13 bases separated the two germline ends.

This clonotype was recorded at least ten times. The CDR3, as DNA: TGCAGTGCTCGAGTGTCAGGGGGCTACGAGCAGTACTTC. This gives the protein CSARVSGGYEQYF. The chain couples TRBV20-1 to TRBJ2-7; 7 nucleotides match TRBD1. This CDR3 contains 13 residues. CDR1 DFQATT and CDR2 SNEGSKA come from the germline V gene (reference sequence). The ends lost 5 bases at V and 3 bases at J; junction bases unmatched: 7.

A word on this clonotype: A much more abundant neighbour one base away suggests this may be a read error. The chain uses TRBV28 and TRBJ2-7; perhaps TRBD2 as D (5 bases). Germline V gene lookup returns CDR1 MDHEN and CDR2 SYDVKM. CDR3 length: 16 amino acids. V lost 0 bases, J lost 4 bases, and 16 bases lay in between. DNA for the CDR3: TGTGCCAGCAGTTTATGGCTTCGAGGGTCTTTTTACGAGCAGTACTTC. Encoded protein: CASSLWLRGSFYEQYF.

The table lists this clonotype with many counts. The chain uses TRBV27 and TRBJ1-1; TRBD1 matches 7 bases. The V gene end was trimmed by 9 bases and the J gene end by 4 bases; junction bases not matched to a gene: 5. The CDR3 consists of 12 residues. The germline V gene encodes CDR1 MNHEY and CDR2 SMNVEV (reference sequence). CDR3 nucleotide sequence: TGTGCCAGTCGACAGGGAACCACTGAAGCTTTCTTT. Protein sequence: CASRQGTTEAFF.

About this clonotype: A read error may explain this, as a much larger clone is one base away. The chain combines TRBV13 with TRBJ2-5; D assignment may be TRBD1 or TRBD2 (6 bases each). Trimming cost V 0 bases and J 7 bases, with 15 bases left between them. Per germline, CDR1 PRHDT and CDR2 FYEKMQ (reference sequence). There are 15 residues in the CDR3. The CDR3 bases are TGTGCCAGCAGCTTAGGCCTTCGGGGGCGAGGGACCCAGTACTTC. Translating gives CASSLGLRGRGTQYF.

This clonotype was observed at least ten times. The genes are TRBV19 and TRBJ1-5; TRBD1 matches 10 bases. CDR3 length: 18 residues. The germline gives CDR1 LNHDA, CDR2 SQIVND (reference sequence). Trimming at V came to 5 bases and at J to 0 bases, leaving 10 bases not matched to a gene. The DNA of the CDR3 is TGTGCCAGTAGTCCGCGGGACAGGGGCTACAGTAGCAATCAGCCCCAGCATTTT. Residues: CASSPRDRGYSSNQPQHF.

This clonotype was found many times. The rearrangement links TRBV28 to TRBJ1-5, with a weak D call TRBD1 (6 bases). V dropped 6 bases and J dropped 0 bases, with 15 bases sitting between them. This CDR3 spans 16 amino acids. From germline, CDR1 is MDHEN and CDR2 SYDVKM. The CDR3 region is CASSYNRAISNQPQHF. The CDR3 DNA is TGTGCCAGCAGCTATAACAGGGCTATTAGCAATCAGCCCCAGCATTTT.

Comments on this clonotype: A much more abundant neighbour one base away suggests this may be a read error. The rearrangement links TRBV30 to TRBJ1-4; possible D gene TRBD1, 6 bases. The CDR3 length is 15 residues. The V and J ends lost 1 base and 2 bases respectively, with 11 bases between them. CDR1 is GTSNPN, CDR2 SVGIG, per germline (reference sequence). CDR3 sequence: CAWSAPGVTNEKLFF. CDR3 sequence (DNA): TGTGCCTGGAGTGCCCCAGGGGTGACTAATGAAAAACTGTTTTTT.